This TCR beta chain is drawn from a study of blood T cell repertoires in COVID-19. Whole-study context: Acute and convalescent COVID-19 specimens originated in the United States, Italy and Spain. T cells, B-cell-depleted T cells, or PBMCs supplied cDNA or gDNA.

V lost 8 bases to trimming and J lost 3 bases; unmatched junction nucleotides: 13. CDR3 length: 16 amino acids. Germline assignment: CDR1 SNHLY and CDR2 FYNNEI. In the original processing: The assay estimated nucleated cells by amplifying reference gene primers. Method: immunoSEQ multiplex PCR; TCRdb's copy keeps in-frame clones and lacks some. V and J calls and clone size follow that table, whereas D and trimming were derived from the DNA. The sample has 90,000 to 100,000 clones; around 75% are singletons. The source is an older man with acute or convalescent COVID-19. The V call is TRBV2, the J call TRBJ2-1; TRBD2 aligns across 7 bases. Sequenced input: peripheral blood. The CDR3 region has the DNA TGTGCCAGCTCTTCGGCGGTAACGGGAGGCTACAATGAGCAGTTCTTC. As protein: CASSSAVTGGYNEQFF.